A selection of T cell receptor beta chains follows, all from one sample in a study of PD-1 blockade in classical Hodgkin lymphoma. Produced via immunoSEQ multiplex PCR; TCRdb's table is partial and in-frame only. This table holds 14,000 to 15,000 clones, approximately 58% found once. Sample: peripheral blood mononuclear cells (PBMCs), taken at baseline. These receptors came from a human donor with classical Hodgkin lymphoma. Both conserved end residues are trimmed from each CDR3.

>TRBV29-1
SVEATSGAPYEQY
>TRBV27
ASSFLGLTGELF
>TRBV29-1
SVVGSAYEQY
>TRBV4-1
ASSQGAGASYEQY
>TRBV5-4
ASSLQGSGNNEQF
>TRBV5-1
ASSLGRSEKLF
>TRBV28
ASSSDRGRQPQH
>TRBV27
ASSLTRGGGYT
>TRBV6-5
ASSAPGGYT
>TRBV6-5
ASSYSWRDGQF
>TRBV6-4
ASSDWASGNYNEQF
>TRBV11-3
ASSLGISEQF
>TRBV6-5
ASSSLAGYQETQY
>TRBV5-4
ASSQDRENYGYT
>TRBV19
ASRLGTGGGPEPQH
>TRBV6-5
ASSYLQGHIQY
>TRBV6-6
ASGKETQY
>TRBV25-1
ASSEWNRGIYPGYT
>TRBV27
ASSIGAPLGDEQF
>TRBV29-1
SVENRGRWTGELF
>TRBV29-1
SVVGQGFGELF
>TRBV5-1
ASSLVSNTEAF
>TRBV6-1
ASSQAGFTDTQY
>TRBV5-6
ASSLWKGPHNSPLH
>TRBV6-5
ASSYVDRGVVEQY
>TRBV11-2
ASSLIQGDNNEQF